The 24 T cell receptor beta chains below all came from one sample that was sequenced in a study of CD8+CD57+ T cells in acquired aplastic anemia. Genomic DNA templated the TCR beta VDJ and CDR3 profiling. A single record per CDR3 protein comes from TCRdb applying MiXCR to the reads. Among about 180,000 distinct CDR3 sequences listed, under 50% were seen once. The authors sequenced patients whose flow cytometry had shown CD8+CD57+ cell expansion. The specimen sequenced was sorted CD4+, CD8+, or CD8+CD57+ T cells (not recorded which) from PBMCs. The receptors stem from a human donor with aplastic anemia.

Ten or more counts support this clonotype. The V and J genes are TRBV7-9 and TRBJ2-5; D unresolved. The V gene's germline CDR1 is SEHNR and CDR2 FQNEAQ (reference sequence). The CDR3 extends over 15 amino acids. V lost 4 bases to trimming and J lost 6 bases, with 18 bases between them. The CDR3 region has the DNA TGTGCCAGCAGCTCCACTACCGTCCTCAGGAAGACCCAGTACTTC. This translates into CASSSTTVLRKTQYF.

To note about this clonotype: The junction differs from germline at one of its ends, possibly a read error. This chain uses TRBV9 with TRBJ2-7; 9 nucleotides align to TRBD1. Germline CDR1 reads SGDLS; CDR2 reads YYNGEE. This CDR3 is built from 13 residues. CDR3 DNA: TGTGCCAGCAGCGTAGTGGCCACAGGGGGCATTCACTTC. Encoded protein: CASSVVATGGIHF.

This clonotype was counted between two and nine times. The chain employs TRBV7-2 and TRBJ1-2, with D unclear. The CDR3 has 13 amino acids. Germline CDR1 SGHTA, CDR2 FQGNSA. V was clipped by 0 bases and J by 7 bases, with 9 bases between them. The CDR3 DNA reads TGTGCCAGCAGCTTAGCTCTGAGAGGTGGCTACACCTTC. As protein: CASSLALRGGYTF.

A word on this clonotype: One end of the junction fails to match germline, which may point to a read error. V and J are TRBV6-1 and TRBJ2-3, with no clear D. The germline V gene encodes CDR1 MNHNS and CDR2 SASEGT. The CDR3 contains 15 residues. CDR3 amino acids: CASSPVGVSTDTRYF. CDR3 bases: TGTGCCAGCAGTCCGGTTGGGGTTAGCACAGATACGCGGTATTTT.

This clonotype was observed at least ten times. The V gene is TRBV7-2, the J gene TRBJ1-1; the D is unclear. Germline V CDR1 and CDR2: SGHTA, FQGNSA. The V end was cut by 4 bases, the J end by 3 bases, with 9 bases between. The length of the CDR3 is 13 residues. CDR3 bases: TGTGCCAGCAGCTCGGACGGCCACACTGAAGCTTTCTTT. It codes for CASSSDGHTEAFF.

In its sample, this clonotype was seen a few times. The genes are TRBV7-3 and TRBJ2-1; either TRBD1 or TRBD2 may fit D (6 bases each). The germline CDR1 and CDR2 sequences are SGHTA and FQGTGA. V was clipped by 1 base and J by 1 base, with 26 bases between them. The CDR3 spans 21 residues. The CDR3 loop is CASSLRGAGGGWGGSYNEQFF. The CDR3 bases are TGTGCCAGCAGCTTAAGGGGGGCCGGGGGTGGTTGGGGCGGATCCTACAATGAGCAGTTCTTC.

To note about this clonotype: An end of the junction differs from the germline gene, which may be a read error. The J gene is TRBJ1-1, the V gene TRBV10-3; maybe TRBD1 (5 bases). CDR1 and CDR2 from the germline V gene are ENHRY and SYGVKD. The length of the CDR3 is 13 residues. The CDR3 is CASSDRDHTEAFF. The DNA for the CDR3 is TGTGCCAGCAGTGACAGAGATCACACTGAAGCTTTCTTT.

This clonotype was detected many times. The chain has TRBV6-1 and TRBJ1-1, with TRBD1 as a possible D gene (6 bases). Germline lookup yields CDR1 MNHNS and CDR2 SASEGT. The CDR3 is 13 amino acids. Trimming left V 6 bases short and J 6 bases short, with 14 bases between. CDR3 sequence: CASRETGISEAFF. The CDR3 DNA is TGTGCCAGCAGGGAAACAGGGATCTCTGAAGCTTTCTTT.

J is TRBJ2-1 and V is TRBV24-1, with 8 nucleotides matching TRBD1. The CDR3 loop spans 18 amino acids. Germline V lookup: CDR1 KGHDR, CDR2 SFDVKD. J was trimmed by 3 bases and V by 3 bases; bases with no gene match: 12. CDR3 residues: CATSDPSLTGGLYNEQFF. Written as DNA, the CDR3 is TGTGCCACCAGTGATCCAAGCCTAACAGGGGGACTCTACAATGAGCAGTTCTTC.

This clonotype has only a few counts. The chain links TRBV3-1 to TRBJ1-5, with D possibly being TRBD1 (5 bases). Germline V gene sequence: CDR1 LGHDT, CDR2 YNNKEL (reference sequence). This CDR3 spans 15 amino acids. The germline V and J ends were trimmed by 1 base and 5 bases, with 12 bases remaining between them. CDR3 DNA: TGTGCCAGCAGCCAAGTGTCTGGGGCGGATCAGCCCCAGCATTTT. It encodes CASSQVSGADQPQHF.

This clonotype has more than one count but fewer than ten. For the CDR3, the DNA is TGTGCCAGCTCACCAGGACTAGCAAGAGGTGAGCAGTTCTTC. Its protein product is CASSPGLARGEQFF. The chain uses TRBV18 and TRBJ2-1, with 8 bases identical to TRBD2. This CDR3 is 14 amino acids long. V was clipped by 2 bases and J by 9 bases; unmatched bases: 6. Per the germline V gene, CDR1 is KGHSH and CDR2 is LQKENI.

CDR3 coding DNA: TGTGCCAGCAGCCAGAAAGGCAGGGGCCTAAGCAAATACTACGAGCAGTACTTC. It yields the protein CASSQKGRGLSKYYEQYF. The chain uses TRBV14 and TRBJ2-7; TRBD1 is a possible D gene (6 bases). Germline CDR1 and CDR2: SGHDN and FVKESK. The CDR3 is 18 amino acids. The ends were cut back, 3 bases at V and 3 bases at J, with 24 bases in the middle.

In the case of this clonotype: This is likely a read error, given that the CDR3 carries no conserved phenylalanine or tryptophan at its end. It is unclear where the CDR3 begins or ends on the DNA, so no DNA is shown, and the CDR3 is as TCRdb lists it. The chain is built from TRBV24-1 and TRBJ1-3; TRBD1, as called in the table, went unchecked against the DNA. Germline V gene data show CDR1 as KGHDR and CDR2 as SFDVKD. The CDR3 numbers 10 amino acids, ends counted. Here the CDR3 reads CATSLFFGAG.

This sequence joins TRBV20-1 and TRBJ2-7, with TRBD1 as a possible D gene (7 bases). Deletions cut 5 bases from V and 7 bases from J, with 15 bases between. Germline CDR1 is DFQATT and CDR2 is SNEGSKA (reference sequence). This CDR3 region has 12 residues. The CDR3 sequence: CSAGGTEAEQYF. The CDR3 DNA sequence: TGCAGTGCTGGAGGGACAGAGGCAGAGCAGTACTTC.

The V gene is TRBV15, the J gene TRBJ2-5, with D perhaps matching TRBD2 (5 bases). The ends were cut back, 1 base at V and 1 base at J, with 7 bases in the middle. CDR3 length: 14 amino acids. The germline V gene encodes CDR1 LNHNV and CDR2 YYDKDF (reference sequence). The CDR3 protein is CATSRVTSQETQYF. The CDR3 DNA follows: TGTGCCACCAGCAGAGTTACTAGCCAAGAGACCCAGTACTTC.

V is TRBV9 and J is TRBJ1-6; TRBD1 aligns across 10 bases. In germline, CDR1 is SGDLS, CDR2 YYNGEE. Trimming at V came to 3 bases and at J to 14 bases, leaving 11 bases not matched to a gene. The CDR3 runs to 15 residues. The CDR3 DNA sequence: TGTGCCAGCAGCGATGGGACAGGGGAGCGAGTGGCCCTCCACTTT. It translates to CASSDGTGERVALHF.

This clonotype was seen ten or more times. This chain uses TRBV7-2 with TRBJ1-1, with TRBD1 as a possible D gene (5 bases). The CDR3 totals 15 residues. V lost 5 bases and J lost 2, with 15 bases in between. Germline CDR1 reads SGHTA; CDR2 reads FQGNSA. This chain's CDR3 is CASSPHGGQNTEAFF. In DNA, the CDR3 is TGTGCCAGCAGCCCGCATGGGGGTCAAAACACTGAAGCTTTCTTT.

V usage is TRBV7-9 and J usage is TRBJ2-2; 7 bases are a match to TRBD1. J was trimmed by 7 bases and V by 2 bases; bases with no gene match: 7. CDR3 size: 15 residues. Germline CDR1 and CDR2: SEHNR and FQNEAQ (reference sequence). The CDR3 loop reads CASSLLTGRGGELFF. Here the CDR3 DNA reads TGTGCCAGCAGCTTACTGACAGGGAGAGGCGGGGAGCTGTTTTTT.

The V call is TRBV20-1, the J call TRBJ2-1; 9 positions match TRBD2. Germline trimming cut 1 base from V and 6 bases from J; bases unmatched to any gene: 7. Germline V lookup: CDR1 DFQATT, CDR2 SNEGSKA (reference sequence). CDR3 length: 15 amino acids. CDR3 region: CSARGGGADLNEQFF. The CDR3 DNA reads as TGCAGTGCTAGAGGCGGGGGGGCGGATCTCAATGAGCAGTTCTTC.

In the case of this clonotype: Just one base apart from a much larger clone, this may be a read error. The gene calls are TRBV25-1 and TRBJ2-3; 7 positions match TRBD1. The CDR3 sequence is 15 residues long. Germline-derived CDR1 and CDR2 are MGHDK and SYGVNS. DNA of the CDR3: TGTGCCAGCAGCTTAGAGGGGGCTAGCACAGGTACGCAGTATTTT. Translated: CASSLEGASTGTQYF.

The chain couples TRBV28 to TRBJ1-5; 7 bases line up with TRBD1. V was pared by 4 bases and J by 7 bases, with 7 bases of the junction left unmatched. CDR3 length: 14 residues. The germline gives CDR1 MDHEN, CDR2 SYDVKM. This CDR3 reads CASSWGLGGQPQHF. In nucleotides, the CDR3 is TGTGCCAGCAGTTGGGGACTAGGGGGCCAGCCCCAGCATTTT.

This chain links TRBV9 with TRBJ2-5, with D perhaps matching TRBD2 (5 bases). The V and J ends lost 0 bases and 3 bases respectively, with 9 bases between them. Germline-derived CDR1 and CDR2 are SGDLS and YYNGEE. The CDR3 totals 14 residues. In DNA, the CDR3 is TGTGCCAGCAGCGTAGCCCTAGCCGAAGAGACCCAGTACTTC. Protein sequence: CASSVALAEETQYF.

The chain uses TRBV15 and TRBJ1-5, with a tentative D call TRBD1 (5 bases). Germline V gene sequence: CDR1 LNHNV, CDR2 YYDKDF (reference sequence). Trimming cost V 0 bases and J 11 bases, with 17 bases left between them. This CDR3 contains 15 residues. The CDR3: CATSRDLGVGETQHF. CDR3 sequence (DNA): TGTGCCACCAGCAGAGATTTGGGGGTAGGGGAGACCCAGCATTTT.

This clonotype was counted only a few times. The rearrangement uses TRBV7-9 and TRBJ1-5; 7 bases agree with TRBD1. The ends lost 5 bases at V and 7 bases at J; junction bases unmatched: 11. This CDR3 contains 15 residues. Germline-derived CDR1 and CDR2 are SEHNR and FQNEAQ (reference sequence). In DNA, the CDR3 is TGTGCCAGCAGCACGACAGGGATCGGCAGCCAGCCCCAGCATTTT. Translation gives CASSTTGIGSQPQHF.